What follows describes a single T cell receptor (beta chain). The sample belongs to a study of blood T cells in healthy people across ages. The CDR3 sequence is 15 residues long. Trimming took 0 bases from V and 4 from J, leaving 12 bases between them. Germline V gene lookup returns CDR1 LGHDT and CDR2 YNNKEL (reference sequence). Primed by a sample-barcoded 5' primer and a J-beta primer mix, a second PCR proceeded for roughly 7 to 11 cycles. From the 5' RACE reads, TCRdb called clonotypes with MiXCR, one entry per CDR3 protein. The sample contains hundreds of thousands of distinct CDR3 sequences, 45% to 70% of which appear only once.

The sequence came from a man in his forties in good health. The sample comprised blood. The chain recombines TRBV3-1 with TRBJ2-5; weak D call: TRBD2 (6 bases). The CDR3 here is CASSQEAIAVETQYF. The CDR3 nucleotides are TGTGCCAGCAGCCAAGAGGCGATAGCGGTAGAGACCCAGTACTTC.